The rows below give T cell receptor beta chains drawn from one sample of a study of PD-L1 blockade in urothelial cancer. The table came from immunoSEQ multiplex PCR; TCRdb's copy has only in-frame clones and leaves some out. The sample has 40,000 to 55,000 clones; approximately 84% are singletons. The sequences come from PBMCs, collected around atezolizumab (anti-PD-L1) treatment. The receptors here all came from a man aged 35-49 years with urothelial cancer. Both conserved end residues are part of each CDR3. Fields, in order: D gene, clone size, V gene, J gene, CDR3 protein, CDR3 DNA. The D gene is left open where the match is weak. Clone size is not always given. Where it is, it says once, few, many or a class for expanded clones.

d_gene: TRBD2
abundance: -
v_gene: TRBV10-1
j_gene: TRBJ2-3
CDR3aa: CATSTSGSAVAQYF
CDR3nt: TGCGCCACCTCGACTAGCGGGAGCGCCGTTGCGCAGTATTTT

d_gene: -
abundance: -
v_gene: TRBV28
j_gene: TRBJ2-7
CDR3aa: CASTSLDEQYF
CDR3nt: TGTGCCAGCACCTCGCTAGACGAGCAGTACTTC

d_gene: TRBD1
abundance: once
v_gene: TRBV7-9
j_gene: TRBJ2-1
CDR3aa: CASSSATGINEQFF
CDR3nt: TGTGCCAGCAGCTCGGCGACAGGGATCAATGAGCAGTTCTTC

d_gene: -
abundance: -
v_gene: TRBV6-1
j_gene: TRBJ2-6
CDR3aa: CASRQHHSGANVLTF
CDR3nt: TGTGCCAGCAGACAACACCACTCTGGGGCCAACGTCCTGACTTTC

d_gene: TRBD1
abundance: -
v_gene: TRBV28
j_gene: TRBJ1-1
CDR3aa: CASSRPRGRGDTEAFF
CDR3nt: TGTGCCAGCAGTAGACCCAGGGGGCGAGGGGACACTGAAGCTTTCTTT

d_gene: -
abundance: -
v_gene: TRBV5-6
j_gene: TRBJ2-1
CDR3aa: CASSLLLTYNEQFF
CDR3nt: TGTGCCAGCAGCCTACTGTTGACCTACAATGAGCAGTTCTTC

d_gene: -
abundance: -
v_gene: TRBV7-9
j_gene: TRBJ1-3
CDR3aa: CASGSGNTIYF
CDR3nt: TGTGCCAGCGGTAGTGGAAACACCATATATTTT

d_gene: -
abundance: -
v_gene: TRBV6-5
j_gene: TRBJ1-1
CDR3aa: CASSYSGAYSYTEAFF
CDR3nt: TGTGCCAGCAGTTACTCGGGGGCGTATTCGTACACTGAAGCTTTCTTT

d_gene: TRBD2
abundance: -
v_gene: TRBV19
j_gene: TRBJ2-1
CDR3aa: CATSTSGINNEQFF
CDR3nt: TGTGCCACTTCTACTAGCGGGATCAACAATGAGCAGTTCTTC

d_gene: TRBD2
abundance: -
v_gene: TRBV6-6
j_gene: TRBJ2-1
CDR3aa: CASSRSSGPYNEQFF
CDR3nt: TGTGCCAGCAGCCGATCTAGCGGGCCTTACAATGAGCAGTTCTTC

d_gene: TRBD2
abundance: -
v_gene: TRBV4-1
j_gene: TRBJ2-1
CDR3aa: CASSRPSGRANEQFF
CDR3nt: TGCGCCAGCAGCCGCCCAAGCGGGAGGGCCAATGAGCAGTTCTTC

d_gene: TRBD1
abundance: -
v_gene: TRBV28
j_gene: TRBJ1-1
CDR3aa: CASSRQGGTEAFF
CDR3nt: TGTGCCAGCAGTAGGCAGGGGGGCACTGAAGCTTTCTTT

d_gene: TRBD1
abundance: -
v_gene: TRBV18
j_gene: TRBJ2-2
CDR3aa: CASSPITGGEAGELFF
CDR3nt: TGTGCCAGCTCACCAATTACAGGGGGCGAAGCCGGGGAGCTGTTTTTT

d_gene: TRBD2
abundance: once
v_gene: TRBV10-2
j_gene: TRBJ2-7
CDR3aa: CASSERTRYYEQYF
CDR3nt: TGCGCCAGCAGTGAGCGGACTAGATACTACGAGCAGTACTTC

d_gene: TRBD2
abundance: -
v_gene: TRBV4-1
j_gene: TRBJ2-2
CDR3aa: CASSRLAGVAGELFF
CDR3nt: TGCGCCAGCAGCCGTCTAGCGGGAGTTGCCGGGGAGCTGTTTTTT

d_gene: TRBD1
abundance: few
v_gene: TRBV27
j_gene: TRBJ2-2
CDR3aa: CASRQGPDTGELFF
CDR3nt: TGTGCCAGCCGACAGGGGCCCGACACCGGGGAGCTGTTTTTT

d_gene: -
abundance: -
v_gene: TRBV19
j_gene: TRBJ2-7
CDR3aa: CASSIGRGRDSNYEQYF
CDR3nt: TGTGCCAGTAGTATCGGGAGGGGCCGGGACAGCAACTACGAGCAGTACTTC

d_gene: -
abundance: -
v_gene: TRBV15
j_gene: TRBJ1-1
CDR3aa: CATSLERGASTEAFF
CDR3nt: TGTGCCACCAGCTTAGAACGGGGGGCTAGCACTGAAGCTTTCTTT

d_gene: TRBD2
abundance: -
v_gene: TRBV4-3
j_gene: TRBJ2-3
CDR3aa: CASSQGLAGGVGRDTQYF
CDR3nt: TGCGCCAGCAGCCAAGGACTAGCGGGAGGTGTCGGGAGAGATACGCAGTATTTT

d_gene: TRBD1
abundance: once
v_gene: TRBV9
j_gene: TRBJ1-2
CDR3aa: CASSASTLGQGGGYGYTF
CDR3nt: TGTGCCAGCAGCGCCTCGACACTCGGACAGGGAGGAGGATATGGCTACACCTTC

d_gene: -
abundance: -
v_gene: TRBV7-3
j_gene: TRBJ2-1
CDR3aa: CASSPIPGTGEFF
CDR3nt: TGTGCCAGCAGCCCTATCCCCGGGACGGGGGAGTTCTTC

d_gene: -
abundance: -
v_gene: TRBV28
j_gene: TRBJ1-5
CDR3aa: CASRGQGGQPQHF
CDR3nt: TGTGCCAGCAGAGGGCAGGGTGGACAGCCCCAGCATTTT

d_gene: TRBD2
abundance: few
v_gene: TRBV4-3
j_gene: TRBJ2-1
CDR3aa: CASSQDSSGKVEQFF
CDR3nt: TGCGCCAGCAGCCAAGACTCTAGCGGGAAAGTTGAGCAGTTCTTC

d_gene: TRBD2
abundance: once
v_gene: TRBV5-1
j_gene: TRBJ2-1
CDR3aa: CASSLRGGRIAGGHSEQFF
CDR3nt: TGCGCCAGCAGCCTGCGGGGAGGGAGAATAGCGGGAGGACATAGTGAGCAGTTCTTC

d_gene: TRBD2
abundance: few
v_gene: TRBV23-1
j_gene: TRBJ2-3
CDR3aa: CASSPHRKAAGGPDTQYF
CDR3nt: TGCGCCAGCAGTCCCCACAGGAAAGCGGCGGGAGGGCCAGATACGCAGTATTTT

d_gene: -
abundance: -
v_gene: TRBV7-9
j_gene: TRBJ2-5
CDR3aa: CASSLAAGGETQYF
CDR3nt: TGTGCCAGCAGCTTAGCAGCGGGCGGGGAGACCCAGTACTTC

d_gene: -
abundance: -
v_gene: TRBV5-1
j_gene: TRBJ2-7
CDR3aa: CASSLELATTYEQYF
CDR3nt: TGCGCCAGCAGCTTGGAACTAGCCACAACCTACGAGCAGTACTTC

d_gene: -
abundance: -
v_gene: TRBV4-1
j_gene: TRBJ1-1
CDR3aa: CASSQESGGYTEAFF
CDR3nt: TGCGCCAGCAGCCAAGAGTCCGGGGGTTACACTGAAGCTTTCTTT

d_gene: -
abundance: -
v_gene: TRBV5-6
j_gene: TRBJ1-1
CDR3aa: CASSLGGVNTEAFF
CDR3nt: TGTGCCAGCAGCTTGGGCGGGGTGAACACTGAAGCTTTCTTT

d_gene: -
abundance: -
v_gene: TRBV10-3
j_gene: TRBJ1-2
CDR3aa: CATRNGGMGGGYTF
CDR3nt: TGTGCCACACGGAACGGCGGGATGGGGGGTGGCTACACCTTC

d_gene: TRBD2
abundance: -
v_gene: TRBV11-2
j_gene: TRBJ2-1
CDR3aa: CASSNSGSGNNEQFF
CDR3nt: TGTGCCAGCAGCAACAGCGGGAGCGGGAACAATGAGCAGTTCTTC

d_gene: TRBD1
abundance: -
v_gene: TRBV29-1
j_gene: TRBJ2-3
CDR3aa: CSAGPTGRTDTQYF
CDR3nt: TGCAGCGCCGGCCCGACAGGGCGCACAGATACGCAGTATTTT

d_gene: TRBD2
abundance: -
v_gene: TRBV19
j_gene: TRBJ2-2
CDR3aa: CASRRLAGVSTGELFF
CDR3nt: TGTGCCAGTAGGCGACTAGCGGGAGTCTCCACCGGGGAGCTGTTTTTT

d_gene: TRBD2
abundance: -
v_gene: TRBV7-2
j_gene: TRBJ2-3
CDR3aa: CASSSPGLAGAPTDTQYF
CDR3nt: TGTGCCAGCAGCTCGCCGGGACTAGCGGGGGCCCCCACAGATACGCAGTATTTT

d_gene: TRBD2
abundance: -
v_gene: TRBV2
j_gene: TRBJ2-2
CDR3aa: CASRGLAGVPGELFF
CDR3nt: TGTGCCAGCAGAGGACTAGCGGGAGTTCCCGGGGAGCTGTTTTTT

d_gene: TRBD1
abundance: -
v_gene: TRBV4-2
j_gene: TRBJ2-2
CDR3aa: CASSKGTGGNTGELFF
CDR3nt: TGTGCCAGCAGCAAAGGGACAGGGGGGAACACCGGGGAGCTGTTTTTT

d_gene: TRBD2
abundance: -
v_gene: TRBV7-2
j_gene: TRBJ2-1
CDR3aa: CASSHPRSGSSYNEQFF
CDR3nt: TGTGCCAGCAGCCATCCCCGTAGCGGGAGCTCCTACAATGAGCAGTTCTTC

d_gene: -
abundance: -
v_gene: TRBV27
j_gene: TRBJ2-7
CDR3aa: CASSHASSSYEQYF
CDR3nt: TGTGCCAGCAGCCACGCTAGCAGCTCCTACGAGCAGTACTTC

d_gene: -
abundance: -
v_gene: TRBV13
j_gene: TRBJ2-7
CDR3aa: CASRRQVETYEQYF
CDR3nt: TGTGCCAGCAGGAGACAGGTTGAGACCTACGAGCAGTACTTC

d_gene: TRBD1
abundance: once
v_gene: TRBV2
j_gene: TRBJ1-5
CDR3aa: CASSDYRGQGQPQHF
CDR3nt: TGTGCCAGCAGTGATTACAGGGGGCAGGGTCAGCCCCAGCATTTT

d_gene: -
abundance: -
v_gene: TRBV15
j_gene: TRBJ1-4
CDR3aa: CATSRGGEKLFF
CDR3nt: TGTGCCACCAGCAGAGGAGGAGAAAAACTGTTTTTT

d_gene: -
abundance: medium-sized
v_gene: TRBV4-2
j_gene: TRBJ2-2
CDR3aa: CASSLGGTNTGELFF
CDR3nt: TGTGCCAGCAGCCTTGGAGGGACGAACACCGGGGAGCTGTTTTTT

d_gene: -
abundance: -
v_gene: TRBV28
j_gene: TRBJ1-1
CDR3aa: CASSSVDTVGAEAFF
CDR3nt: TGTGCCAGCAGTTCGGTAGACACGGTCGGCGCTGAAGCTTTCTTT

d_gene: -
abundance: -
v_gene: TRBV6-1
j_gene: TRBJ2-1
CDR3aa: CASSDPVIVYEQFF
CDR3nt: TGTGCCAGCAGTGACCCCGTTATTGTATATGAGCAGTTCTTC

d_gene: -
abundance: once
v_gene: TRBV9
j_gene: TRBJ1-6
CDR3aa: CASSVEQASSYNSPLHF
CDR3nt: TGTGCCAGCAGCGTAGAACAGGCAAGCTCCTATAATTCACCCCTCCACTTT

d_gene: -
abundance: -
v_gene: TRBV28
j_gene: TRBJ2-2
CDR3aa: CASRTVNTGELFF
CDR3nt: TGTGCCAGCAGGACAGTGAACACCGGGGAGCTGTTTTTT

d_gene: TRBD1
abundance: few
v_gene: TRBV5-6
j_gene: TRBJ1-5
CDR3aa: CASSSTGGPMDYSNQPQHF
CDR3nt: TGTGCCAGCAGCTCTACAGGGGGGCCTATGGATTATAGCAATCAGCCCCAGCATTTT

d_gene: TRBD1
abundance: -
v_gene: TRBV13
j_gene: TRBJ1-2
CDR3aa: CASSLDWTGIYGYTF
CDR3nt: TGTGCCAGCAGCTTAGATTGGACAGGGATCTATGGCTACACCTTC

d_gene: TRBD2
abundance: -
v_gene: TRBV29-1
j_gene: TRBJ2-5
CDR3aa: CSAVGTSGQIWETQYF
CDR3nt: TGCAGCGCCGTCGGGACTAGCGGTCAAATATGGGAGACCCAGTACTTC

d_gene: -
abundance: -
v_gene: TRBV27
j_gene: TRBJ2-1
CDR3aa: CASSFPLGRGKTGYNEQFF
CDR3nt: TGTGCCAGCAGTTTTCCCCTAGGGCGAGGGAAAACGGGCTACAATGAGCAGTTCTTC

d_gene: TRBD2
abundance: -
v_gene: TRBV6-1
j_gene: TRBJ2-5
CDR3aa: CASTSGQETQYF
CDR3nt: TGTGCCAGCACTAGCGGACAAGAGACCCAGTACTTC

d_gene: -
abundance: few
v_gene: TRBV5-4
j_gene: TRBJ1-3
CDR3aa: CASTGGNTIYF
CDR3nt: TGTGCCAGCACAGGGGGAAACACCATATATTTT

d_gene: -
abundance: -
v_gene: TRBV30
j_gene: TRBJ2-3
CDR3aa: CASKGDYTDTQYF
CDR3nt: TGTGCCTCGAAAGGGGATTACACAGATACGCAGTATTTT